The 29 T cell receptor beta chains listed next were all sequenced from one sample in a study of tumor-infiltrating lymphocytes in primary liver carcinoma. They got blood RNA out of unsorted whole blood and also pulled out germline DNA. Using a constant-region primer together with ProtoScript II reverse transcriptase, TCR beta cDNA was made from about 500 ng of total RNA. Three rounds of nested multiplex PCR with slightly modified ARM-PCR produced TCR beta libraries. Two initial PCR rounds of 10 to 11 cycles each paired TRBV1-TRBV30 forward primers with a C-beta reverse primer. Each CDR3 protein gets one entry after TCRdb re-called the multiplex PCR reads with MiXCR. The profile shows about 200,000 distinct CDR3 sequences, approximately 65% of them singletons. The material sequenced was peripheral blood. These receptors were obtained from a woman in her fifties or sixties with primary liver carcinoma and hepatitis B virus infection.

Regarding this clonotype: One base away lies a much larger clone, so this may be a sequencing read error. This chain uses TRBV12-3 or TRBV12-4 with TRBJ2-1; D remains ambiguous. This CDR3 is built from 19 residues. Deletions cut 2 bases from V and 12 bases from J, with 32 bases between. The CDR3 nucleotides are TGTGCCAGCAGTTTACCCCTCTTCTTTCCCTTGCCCAAACGAGATGGGCAGTTCTTC. This sequence encodes CASSLPLFFPLPKRDGQFF.

This clonotype came up once. Written as DNA, the CDR3 is TGTGCCAGCAACTTTCTAGCGGGAGATCAAGCAGATACGCAGTATTTT. Translating it yields CASNFLAGDQADTQYF. The chain joins TRBV11-2 to TRBJ2-3; 10 positions agree with TRBD2. V shed 7 bases and J 4 bases; nucleotides not matched to a gene: 11. This CDR3 comprises 16 residues. CDR1 is SGHAT, CDR2 FQNNGV, per germline.

The rearrangement links TRBV28 to TRBJ1-1; possible D gene TRBD1, 6 bases. The V gene's germline CDR1 is MDHEN and CDR2 SYDVKM. The CDR3 covers 13 residues. Trimming cost V 3 bases and J 11 bases, with 16 bases left between them. In DNA, the CDR3 is TGTGCCAGCAGTTTCAATGAACAGGGAGGGGCTTTCTTT. Translation: CASSFNEQGGAFF.

As to this clonotype: Being one base from a much bigger clone, this may be a read error. The chain is built from TRBV6-5 and TRBJ2-5; 7 nucleotides match TRBD1. This CDR3 contains 14 residues. The germline V gene encodes CDR1 MNHEY and CDR2 SVGAGI. The CDR3 bases are TGTGCCAGCAGTCCTCCGGGACAGCAAGAGACCCCGTACTTC. Protein: CASSPPGQQETPYF.

This clonotype was counted once. One end of the junction fails to match germline, which may point to a read error. The V call is TRBV6-1, the J call TRBJ2-3, with D unresolved. The CDR3 runs 13 residues. Germline V gives CDR1 MNHNS, CDR2 SASEGT. The CDR3 DNA reads TGTGTCAGCAGATTCCAGTCGGTAGATACGCAGTATTTT. Translating gives CVSRFQSVDTQYF.

This clonotype came up a few times. The chain combines TRBV7-8 with TRBJ2-1, with a weak D call TRBD1 (5 bases). Trimming stripped 2 bases from V and 5 bases from J, with 13 bases between. The CDR3 spans 15 residues. CDR1 SGHVS and CDR2 FQNEAQ come from the germline V gene. The CDR3, as DNA: TGTGCCAGCAGCTTAAATCTACAGGCGAACAATGAGCAGTTCTTC. Residues: CASSLNLQANNEQFF. Complete variable domain (other parts from reference TRBV7-8 and TRBJ2-1): GAGVSQSPRYKVAKRGQDVALRCDPISGHVSLFWYQQALGQGPEFLTYFQNEAQLDKSGLPSDRFFAERPEGSVSTLKIQRTQQEDSAVYLCASSLNLQANNEQFFGPGTRLTVL.

Turning to this clonotype: Being one base from a much bigger clone, this may be a read error. The chain uses TRBV5-1 and TRBJ2-7; D is undetermined. From germline, CDR1 is SGHRS and CDR2 YFSETQ. The CDR3 extends over 14 amino acids. The CDR3 protein is CANSLYGSSYEQYF. The CDR3 DNA sequence: TGCGCCAACAGCTTATACGGCAGCTCCTACGAGCAGTACTTC.

Of note for this clonotype: One end of the junction varies from germline; a read error may be responsible. The chain carries TRBV7-9 and TRBJ2-5; 7 nucleotides match TRBD1. CDR1 and CDR2 (germline): SEHNR, FQNEAQ (reference sequence). CDR3 length: 15 amino acids. The DNA for the CDR3 is TGTGACAGCAGCTTAGAACGTGGCAGGGGGGAGACCCAGTACTTC. Translation gives CDSSLERGRGETQYF.

The count of this clonotype is one. The chain recombines TRBV28 with TRBJ2-1, with D perhaps matching TRBD1 (9 bases). This CDR3 has 15 amino acids. The V gene lost 7 bases and the J gene lost 4 bases, with 17 bases spanning the gap. Germline CDR1 reads MDHEN; CDR2 reads SYDVKM. The CDR3 bases are TGTGCCAGCACCACAGGGGGCGGGGGGTACAATGAGCAGTTCTTC. This sequence encodes CASTTGGGGYNEQFF.

Regarding this clonotype: The junction shows a germline mismatch at one end, possibly a read error. This chain connects TRBV4-2 to TRBJ2-5; D call uncertain. Germline CDR1 reads LGHNA; CDR2 reads YNFKEQ. This CDR3 comprises 14 residues. The DNA of the CDR3 is TGCGCCAGCAGCCAAGGAGCGATCCGAGAGACCCAGTACTTC. This gives the protein CASSQGAIRETQYF.

This clonotype was recorded at least ten times. The rearrangement joins TRBV11-3 to TRBJ1-2; D may be TRBD1 (5 bases). The CDR3 contains 15 residues. Trimming left V 1 base short and J 5 bases short, with 14 bases between. CDR1 is SGHNT and CDR2 is YENEEA in the germline V gene. The CDR3 nucleotides read TGTGCCAGCAGCTTAGTCAGGCAGGGTGCATATGGCTACACCTTC. Translation: CASSLVRQGAYGYTF.

The gene calls are TRBV7-8 and TRBJ1-5, with a weak D call TRBD1 (6 bases). The CDR3 is 13 amino acids. With 8 bases removed from V and 3 bases from J, the gap between germline ends came to 11 bases. CDR1 is SGHVS and CDR2 is FQNEAQ in the germline V gene. The CDR3 DNA reads TGTGCCAGCCGCCGGGACACCAATCAGCCCCAGCATTTT. Encoded protein: CASRRDTNQPQHF.

The V call is TRBV7-9, the J call TRBJ2-7; D gene uncertain. The CDR3 covers 13 residues. The germline CDR1 and CDR2 sequences are SEHNR and FQNEAQ (reference sequence). V lost 1 base to trimming and J lost 3 bases, with 7 bases between them. The CDR3 DNA is TGTGCCAGCAGCTTAGACTGGTTCTACGAGCAGTACTTC. As protein: CASSLDWFYEQYF.

This clonotype was seen ten or more times. The chain is built from TRBV5-6 and TRBJ2-5; D not resolved. V lost 4 bases and J lost 4, with 17 bases in between. This CDR3 comprises 15 residues. Germline values: CDR1 SGHDT, CDR2 YYEEEE. The CDR3 DNA reads TGTGCCAGCAGCACCATCCGGGCCGGTGGAGAGACCCAGTACTTC. It specifies CASSTIRAGGETQYF.

This clonotype appeared a single time. Given the absence of the conserved phenylalanine or tryptophan at the CDR3 end, a read error is likely. The V and J genes are TRBV11-2 and TRBJ2-3; D call uncertain. The CDR3 is 15 residues long. The germline gives CDR1 SGHAT, CDR2 FQNNGV. The CDR3 DNA sequence: TGTGCCAACAGCTTAATATCCGGCGCCACAGATACGCAGTATTCT. It codes for CANSLISGATDTQYS.

This clonotype was found many times. V gene TRBV4-1 combines with J gene TRBJ1-5; 7 nucleotides agree with TRBD1. The germline V gene encodes CDR1 MGHRA and CDR2 YSYEKL. The trim removed 4 bases at V and 10 bases at J, leaving 10 bases unmatched. CDR3 length: 14 amino acids. The CDR3 DNA reads TGCGCCAGCAGCCTACAGGGGAACCGGTCCCCCCAGCATTTT. Protein product: CASSLQGNRSPQHF.

The chain couples TRBV11-2 to TRBJ1-1; possibly TRBD1 for D (5 bases). Trimming left V 5 bases short and J 7 bases short, with 35 bases between. From germline, CDR1 is SGHAT and CDR2 FQNNGV. The CDR3 consists of 20 residues. CDR3 nucleotides: TGTGCCAGCAGCCCACATCATCACGGACACCTTCGCTTTTGGGGCTGTGAAGCTTTCTTT. Residues: CASSPHHHGHLRFWGCEAFF.

The CDR3 is CASSSLGQYVTEAFF. The CDR3 DNA reads as TGCGCCAGCAGTTCCCTGGGACAGTATGTCACTGAAGCTTTCTTT. V usage is TRBV5-1 and J usage is TRBJ1-1; 7 nucleotides match TRBD1. Germline assignment: CDR1 SGHRS and CDR2 YFSETQ. The CDR3 loop spans 15 amino acids. The ends lost 5 bases at V and 4 bases at J; junction bases unmatched: 11. Together with reference TRBV5-1 and TRBJ1-1, the CDR3 gives the full variable domain: KAGVTQTPRYLIKTRGQQVTLSCSPISGHRSVSWYQQTPGQGLQFLFEYFSETQRNKGNFPGRFSGRQFSNSRSEMNVSTLELGDSALYLCASSSLGQYVTEAFFGQGTRLTVV.

Of note for this clonotype: Possible read error: a much larger clone is one base away. This sequence joins TRBV6-2 or TRBV6-3 and TRBJ2-1, with D perhaps matching TRBD2 (5 bases). With 6 bases removed from V and 14 bases from J, the gap between germline ends came to 17 bases. Per the germline V gene, CDR1 is MNHEY and CDR2 is SVGEGT. The CDR3 consists of 12 residues. CDR3 in amino acids: CASRSDYRREFF. In nucleotides, the CDR3 is TGTGCCAGCAGATCCGACTATCGGAGAGAGTTCTTC.

This clonotype was recorded a few times. The gene calls are TRBV12-5 and TRBJ2-3; 16 nucleotides line up with TRBD2. Germline CDR1 LGHNT, CDR2 FRNRAP. The CDR3 length is 21 residues. Trimming took 5 bases from V and 0 from J; bases not matched to a gene: 14. The CDR3 DNA follows: TGTGCTAGTGGTCGCCCGGGACTAGCGGGAGGGCGGGGGACTAGCACAGATACGCAGTATTTT. Its protein is CASGRPGLAGGRGTSTDTQYF.

This clonotype came up once. Given the absence of the conserved phenylalanine or tryptophan at the CDR3 end, a read error is likely. The chain has TRBV6-5 and TRBJ2-3; no reliable D call. Germline V gives CDR1 MNHEY, CDR2 SVGAGI. This CDR3 comprises 11 residues. The CDR3 coding sequence is TGTGCTAGCACCTCGGGAGATACGCAGTATTGT. Translation gives CASTSGDTQYC.

V and J are TRBV7-9 and TRBJ2-1, with D possibly TRBD2 on 5 matching bases. This CDR3 spans 20 amino acids. Germline CDR1 SEHNR, CDR2 FQNEAQ (reference sequence). V lost 4 bases and J 1 base, leaving 26 bases between the germline ends. CDR3 DNA sequence: TGTGCCAGCAGCTCAGCGCTAAGCTACCTAACGGGAAGGTCCTACAATGAGCAGTTCTTC. Its protein product is CASSSALSYLTGRSYNEQFF.

This clonotype was seen ten or more times. The J gene is TRBJ2-3, the V gene TRBV4-1; TRBD1 or TRBD2 may be the D gene (5 bases each). There are 15 residues in the CDR3. The germline V gene encodes CDR1 MGHRA and CDR2 YSYEKL. V lost 1 base, J lost 6 bases, and 14 bases lay in between. CDR3 DNA: TGCGCCAGCAGCCAAGCGGTCGGGGCTCGGGATACGCAGTATTTT. Translating it yields CASSQAVGARDTQYF.

Points on this clonotype: Compared with germline, one end of the junction differs, possibly owing to a read error. This chain joins TRBV5-1 and TRBJ2-7; TRBD1 aligns across 12 bases. CDR3 length: 17 amino acids. Germline values: CDR1 SGHRS, CDR2 YFSETQ. This CDR3 reads CASSLPGQGAFSYGQYF. DNA of the CDR3: TGCGCCAGCAGCTTACCGGGACAGGGGGCTTTCTCCTACGGGCAGTACTTC.

The count of this clonotype is one. This sequence joins TRBV9 and TRBJ2-5, with TRBD1 matching over 7 bases. In germline, CDR1 is SGDLS, CDR2 YYNGEE. The CDR3 runs 14 residues. V was clipped by 10 bases and J by 2 bases; unmatched bases: 11. The CDR3 spells CAAKTGTEQETQYF. Here the CDR3 DNA reads TGTGCCGCCAAGACCGGGACAGAGCAAGAGACCCAGTACTTC.

A remark on this clonotype: One end of the junction fails to match germline, which may point to a read error. The chain recombines TRBV12-5 with TRBJ2-1, with D unresolved. CDR1 is LGHNT, CDR2 FRNRAP, per germline. The CDR3 contains 15 residues. CDR3 coding DNA: TGTGTTAGTGCTTCAACGCTTAGCTCCTACAATGAGCAGTTCTTC. Translated, it gives CVSASTLSSYNEQFF.

This chain uses TRBV7-9 with TRBJ1-5; 8 bases match TRBD1. The trim removed 1 base at V and 2 bases at J, leaving 1 base unmatched. CDR1 and CDR2 from the germline V gene are SEHNR and FQNEAQ (reference sequence). This CDR3 is built from 15 residues. Here the CDR3 reads CASSLDRGGNQPQHF. CDR3 nucleotides: TGTGCCAGCAGCTTAGACAGGGGGGGCAATCAGCCCCAGCATTTT.

Points on this clonotype: The CDR3 ends on some other residue instead of the conserved phenylalanine or tryptophan, so this is likely a read error. The chain has TRBV29-1 and TRBJ2-1; no definite D call. In germline, CDR1 is SQVTM, CDR2 ANQGSEA. CDR3 length: 13 residues. Deletions cut 3 bases from V and 11 bases from J, with 17 bases between. The CDR3 DNA sequence: TGCAGCGTTGACCGGGCCTCCTATAATAAGCAGTTCTTA. This translates into CSVDRASYNKQFL.

As for this clonotype: The junction departs from the called germline gene at one end, perhaps through a read error. V and J are TRBV5-1 and TRBJ2-1, with TRBD2 matching 8 bases. This CDR3 region has 17 residues. Germline V CDR1 and CDR2: SGHRS, YFSETQ. CDR3 in DNA: TGCGCCAGCAGCTTGCGAGTAGCGGGGTTCTCCTGCAATGAGCAGTTCTTC. Its translation is CASSLRVAGFSCNEQFF. The variable domain in full, with the rest retrieved from reference TRBV5-1 and TRBJ2-1, is KAGVTQTPRYLIKTRGQQVTLSCSPISGHRSVSWYQQTPGQGLQFLFEYFSETQRNKGNFPGRFSGRQFSNSRSEMNVSTLELGDSALYLCASSLRVAGFSCNEQFFGPGTRLTVL.